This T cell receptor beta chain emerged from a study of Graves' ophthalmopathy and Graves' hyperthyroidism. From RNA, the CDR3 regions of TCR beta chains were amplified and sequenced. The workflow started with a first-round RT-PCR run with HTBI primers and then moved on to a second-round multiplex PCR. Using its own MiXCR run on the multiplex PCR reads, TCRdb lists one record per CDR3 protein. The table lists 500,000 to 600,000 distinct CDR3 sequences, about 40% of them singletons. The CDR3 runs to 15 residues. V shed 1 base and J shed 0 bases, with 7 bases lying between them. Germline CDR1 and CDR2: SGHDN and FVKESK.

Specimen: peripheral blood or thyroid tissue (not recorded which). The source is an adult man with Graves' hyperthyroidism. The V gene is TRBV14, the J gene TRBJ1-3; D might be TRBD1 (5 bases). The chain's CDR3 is CASSQGQISGNTIYF. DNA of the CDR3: TGTGCCAGCAGCCAAGGACAGATCTCTGGAAACACCATATATTTT.